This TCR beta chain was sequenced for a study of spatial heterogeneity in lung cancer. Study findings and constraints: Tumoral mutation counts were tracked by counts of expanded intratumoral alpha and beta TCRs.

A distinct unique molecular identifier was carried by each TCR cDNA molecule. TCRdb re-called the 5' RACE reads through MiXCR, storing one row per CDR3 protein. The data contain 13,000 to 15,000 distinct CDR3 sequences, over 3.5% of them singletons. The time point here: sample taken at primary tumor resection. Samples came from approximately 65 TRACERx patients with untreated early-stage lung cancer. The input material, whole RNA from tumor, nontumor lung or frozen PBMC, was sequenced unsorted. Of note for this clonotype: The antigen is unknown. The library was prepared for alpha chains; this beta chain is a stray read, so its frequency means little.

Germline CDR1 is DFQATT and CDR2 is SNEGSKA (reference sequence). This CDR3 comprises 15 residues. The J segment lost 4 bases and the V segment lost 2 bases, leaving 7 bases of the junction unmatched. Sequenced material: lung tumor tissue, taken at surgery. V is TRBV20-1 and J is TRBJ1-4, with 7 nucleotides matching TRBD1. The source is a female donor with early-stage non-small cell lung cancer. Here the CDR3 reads CSARTPGQLNEKLFF. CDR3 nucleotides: TGCAGTGCTAGAACCCCGGGACAGCTTAATGAAAAACTGTTTTTT.